What follows is one T cell receptor (beta chain) and its context. Pooled in the analysis were second doses at about 4 or about 12 weeks. This sample was included in a study of T cell responses to AZD1222 COVID-19 vaccine. Unmatched junction bases numbered 3, after V lost 2 bases and J lost 2 bases. The CDR3 contains 15 residues. Germline V gene lookup returns CDR1 MGHRA and CDR2 YSYEKL. Some clones are missing from TCRdb's copy, which holds only in-frame ones; the method was immunoSEQ multiplex PCR. The table includes about 130,000 clones, 90% to 95% detected once. This rearrangement joins TRBV4-1 to TRBJ1-3; the match to TRBD1 covers 7 bases. The source is an adult who received the AZD1222 COVID-19 vaccine. The input for sequencing was peripheral blood, taken 28 days after the second AZD1222 dose. CDR3 DNA sequence: TGCGCCAGCAGCCAACCTACAGGGGCTGGAAACACCATATATTTT. It translates to CASSQPTGAGNTIYF.